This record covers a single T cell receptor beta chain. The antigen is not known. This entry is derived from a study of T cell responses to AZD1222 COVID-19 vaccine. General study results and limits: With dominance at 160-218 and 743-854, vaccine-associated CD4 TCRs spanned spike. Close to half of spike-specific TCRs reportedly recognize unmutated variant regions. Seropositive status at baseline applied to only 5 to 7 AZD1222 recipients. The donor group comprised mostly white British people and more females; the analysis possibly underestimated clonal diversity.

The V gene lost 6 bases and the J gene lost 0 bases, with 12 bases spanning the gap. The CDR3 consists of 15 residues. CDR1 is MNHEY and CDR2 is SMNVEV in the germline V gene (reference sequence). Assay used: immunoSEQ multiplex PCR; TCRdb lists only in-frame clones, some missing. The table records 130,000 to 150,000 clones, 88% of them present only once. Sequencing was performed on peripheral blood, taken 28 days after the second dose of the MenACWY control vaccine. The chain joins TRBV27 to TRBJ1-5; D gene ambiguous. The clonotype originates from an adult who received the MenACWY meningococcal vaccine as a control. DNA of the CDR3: TGTGCCAGCAGCCTCGGTGTCTCTAGCAATCAGCCCCAGCATTTT. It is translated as CASSLGVSSNQPQHF.